A single sample is the source of the 18 T cell receptor beta chains below, sequenced in a study of OX40 agonist ivuxolimab in advanced cancers. The repertoire was sequenced with immunoSEQ multiplex PCR; TCRdb's copy has only in-frame clones and lacks some. The sample carries 55,000 to 65,000 clones, roughly 81% recorded once. Sample: CD4+ or CD8+ T cells sorted from blood, taken in a trial of the OX40 agonist ivuxolimab. These receptors originate from an adult with an advanced solid tumor such as melanoma, head and neck, liver or kidney cancer.

Regarding this clone: In the same sample, other DNA sequences code for this CDR3. The DNA of the CDR3 is TGTGCCAGCAGCTTGGGACAGGGGGGTACTGAAGCTTTCTTT. Protein sequence: CASSLGQGGTEAFF. The chain carries TRBV5-4 and TRBJ1-1; 9 positions match TRBD1. Germline V lookup: CDR1 SGHNT, CDR2 YYREEE (reference sequence). The V and J ends lost 0 bases and 5 bases, in that order; junction bases with no gene match: 2. This CDR3 contains 14 residues.

There are a few counts of this clone. The chain uses TRBV7-9 and TRBJ2-5; D uncertain. V lost 1 base and J lost 9, with 15 bases in between. The CDR3 totals 14 residues. Germline V gene data show CDR1 as SEHNR and CDR2 as FQNEAQ (reference sequence). CDR3 protein: CASSLGTDGSAQYF. In DNA, the CDR3 is TGTGCCAGCAGCTTAGGGACGGACGGATCCGCCCAGTACTTC. The entire variable domain, with the rest obtained from reference TRBV7-9 and TRBJ2-5, is as follows: DTGVSQNPRHKITKRGQNVTFRCDPISEHNRLYWYRQTLGQGPEFLTYFQNEAQLEKSRLLSDRFSAERPKGSFSTLEIQRTEQGDSAMYLCASSLGTDGSAQYFGPGTRLLVL.

The chain carries TRBV29-1 and TRBJ2-7; 10 nucleotides line up with TRBD1. Germline V lookup: CDR1 SQVTM, CDR2 ANQGSEA. The CDR3 is 13 residues long. The trim removed 6 bases at V and 3 bases at J, leaving 5 bases unmatched. The chain's CDR3 is CSVGTGEVYEQYF. The CDR3 nucleotides read TGCAGCGTCGGGACAGGGGAAGTCTACGAGCAGTACTTC.

V gene TRBV4-2 combines with J gene TRBJ2-3; 7 bases are shared with TRBD2. Per germline, CDR1 LGHNA and CDR2 YNFKEQ. There are 14 residues in the CDR3. V dropped 1 base and J dropped 6; count of bases not matched to a gene: 4. CDR3 sequence reads: CASSQGLAGDTQYF. CDR3 coding DNA: TGTGCCAGCAGCCAAGGACTAGCTGGGGATACGCAGTATTTT.

The chain is built from TRBV18 and TRBJ1-1, with a possible D match to TRBD1 (5 bases). Germline V CDR1 and CDR2: KGHSH, LQKENI. CDR3 length equals 13 residues. V was shortened by 4 bases and J by 1 base, with 7 bases between the two germline ends. The CDR3 region has the DNA TGTGCCAGCTCACAGACAGCGAACACTGAAGCTTTCTTT. The encoded protein is CASSQTANTEAFF.

On this clone: At one end the junction does not follow the germline gene, possibly because of a read error. The chain is built from TRBV7-4 and TRBJ2-7; 7 bases are shared with TRBD2. Germline CDR1 and CDR2: SGHVT and SQSDAQ. The CDR3 has 17 amino acids. CDR3 bases: TGTGCCAGCAGCTTAGATCCTATGGCGGGGACTACCTACAAGCAGTACTTC. Translation gives CASSLDPMAGTTYKQYF.

V usage is TRBV2 and J usage is TRBJ2-7; possible D gene TRBD1, 5 bases. V was shortened by 4 bases and J by 6 bases, with 10 bases between the two germline ends. CDR1 and CDR2 (germline): SNHLY, FYNNEI. This CDR3 region has 12 residues. This CDR3 reads CASSGGFGEQYF. CDR3 bases: TGTGCCAGCAGTGGGGGCTTCGGCGAGCAGTACTTC.

This sequence joins TRBV2 and TRBJ2-5, with 7 bases fitting TRBD2. CDR1 is SNHLY and CDR2 is FYNNEI in the germline V gene. The V and J ends lost 4 bases and 5 bases, in that order; junction bases with no gene match: 7. This CDR3 contains 14 residues. The CDR3 region has the DNA TGTGCCAGCAGTGGTAGCCCCGGGGGGGAGACCCAGTACTTC. It is translated as CASSGSPGGETQYF.

This clone has just one count. The genes are TRBV19 and TRBJ1-2; 7 positions match TRBD1. Germline-derived CDR1 and CDR2 are LNHDA and SQIVND (reference sequence). V shed 3 bases, J shed 0 bases, and the junction held 7 bases outside the gene matches. This CDR3 comprises 16 residues. The CDR3 DNA is TGTGCCAGTAGTATGGTGGCAGGGGGAACTAACTATGGCTACACCTTC. This sequence encodes CASSMVAGGTNYGYTF.

This chain joins TRBV29-1 and TRBJ1-1; D remains unclear. V dropped 5 bases and J dropped 1 base, with 5 bases sitting between them. This CDR3 is 11 amino acids long. From germline, CDR1 is SQVTM and CDR2 ANQGSEA. In DNA, the CDR3 is TGCAGCGTTTTGTGGAACACTGAAGCTTTCTTT. This translates into CSVLWNTEAFF.

The CDR3 spells CATSRIGLGNEQFF. The DNA of the CDR3 is TGTGCCACCAGCAGAATCGGACTGGGCAATGAGCAGTTCTTC. The chain uses TRBV15 and TRBJ2-1, with D tentatively TRBD2 (5 bases). The germline V gene encodes CDR1 LNHNV and CDR2 YYDKDF (reference sequence). V was clipped by 2 bases and J by 6 bases, with 11 bases between them. This CDR3 has 14 amino acids.

This chain joins TRBV6-5 and TRBJ2-5; D is unclear. Germline CDR1 is MNHEY and CDR2 is SVGAGI. The CDR3 consists of 14 residues. V shed 0 bases and J shed 0 bases, with 5 bases lying between them. CDR3 nucleotide sequence: TGTGCCAGCAGTTACTCCGGGTACCAAGAGACCCAGTACTTC. Residues: CASSYSGYQETQYF.

This chain joins TRBV13 and TRBJ2-3; a weak D match, TRBD2 (6 bases). CDR1 and CDR2 (germline): PRHDT, FYEKMQ (reference sequence). The CDR3 totals 15 residues. Trimming left V 5 bases short and J 0 bases short, with 12 bases between. The CDR3 sequence is CASSDLATSTDTQYF. The CDR3 coding sequence is TGTGCCAGCAGCGACCTAGCGACTAGCACAGATACGCAGTATTTT. The full variable domain, with the rest looked up from reference TRBV13 and TRBJ2-3, is AAGVIQSPRHLIKEKRETATLKCYPIPRHDTVYWYQQGPGQDPQFLISFYEKMQSDKGSIPDRFSAQQFSDYHSELNMSSLELGDSALYFCASSDLATSTDTQYFGPGTRLTVL.

The chain recombines TRBV7-8 with TRBJ2-6; D is unresolved. This CDR3 is 15 amino acids long. The germline CDR1 and CDR2 sequences are SGHVS and FQNEAQ. V lost 2 bases and J lost 3, with 8 bases in between. DNA for the CDR3: TGTGCCAGCAGCTTAACCGGGTTTGGGGCCAACGTCCTGACTTTC. It is translated as CASSLTGFGANVLTF.

This clone was observed a single time. The genes are TRBV5-1 and TRBJ2-7; 11 nucleotides align to TRBD2. CDR3 size: 16 residues. J gave up 6 bases and V 4 bases, and 12 bases lay outside the gene matches. The germline gives CDR1 SGHRS, CDR2 YFSETQ. The CDR3 region is CASSLTQLAGDVEQYF. CDR3 DNA: TGCGCCAGCAGCCTTACCCAACTAGCGGGAGATGTCGAGCAGTACTTC.

The chain joins TRBV6-4 to TRBJ1-1; D gene ambiguous. The CDR3 runs 13 residues. Per the germline V gene, CDR1 is MRHNA and CDR2 is SNTAGT. Trimming pared 4 bases from V and 0 bases from J, leaving 6 bases between. The chain's CDR3 is CASSARLNTEAFF. The CDR3 bases are TGTGCCAGCAGTGCAAGGCTGAACACTGAAGCTTTCTTT.

This sequence joins TRBV28 and TRBJ1-2, with D perhaps matching TRBD1 (5 bases). The V and J ends lost 5 bases and 4 bases respectively, with 8 bases between them. Germline CDR1 reads MDHEN; CDR2 reads SYDVKM. This CDR3 comprises 12 residues. The CDR3 loop reads CASSIDSYGYTF. In DNA form, the CDR3 reads TGTGCCAGCAGTATTGACAGCTATGGCTACACCTTC.

This sequence joins TRBV11-3 and TRBJ2-5; D unclear. The germline CDR1 and CDR2 sequences are SGHNT and YENEEA. This CDR3 spans 14 amino acids. V lost 1 base and J 5 bases, leaving 11 bases between the germline ends. As DNA, the CDR3 is TGTGCCAGCAGCTTAGGCTCAGCGTCGGAGACCCAGTACTTC. This gives the protein CASSLGSASETQYF.